The 8 T cell receptor beta chains given below trace back to one sample, sequenced in a study of shared clonotypes between healthy human individuals. Measured with immunoSEQ multiplex PCR; TCRdb has only the in-frame clones, and not every one. The sample holds roughly 1.4 million clones, approximately 98.5% seen once. The sequencing sample was made of naive CD4+ T cells sorted from blood. Indicated subset: CD45RA+ positively selected. The receptors here all came from a young man in good health.

The chain links TRBV7-2 to TRBJ1-2, with D maybe TRBD1 (5 bases). The V end lost 5 bases, the J end lost 3 bases, and 19 bases lay between the germline ends. CDR1 SGHTA and CDR2 FQGNSA come from the germline V gene. The CDR3 spans 16 residues. The CDR3 reads CASSTSGATADYGYTF. For the CDR3, the DNA is TGTGCCAGCAGCACCTCCGGGGCAACGGCGGACTATGGCTACACCTTC.

The count of this clone is one. The genes are TRBV4-1 and TRBJ2-3; D is tentatively TRBD1 or TRBD2 (5 bases each). V was cut by 0 bases and J by 0 bases, with 13 bases left in between. The CDR3 covers 17 residues. Germline V lookup: CDR1 MGHRA, CDR2 YSYEKL. The CDR3 is CASSQEAWGSSTDTQYF. The CDR3, as DNA: TGCGCCAGCAGCCAAGAAGCATGGGGGTCTAGCACAGATACGCAGTATTTT.

This chain links TRBV2 with TRBJ2-7, with TRBD1 identical over 8 bases. Losses at the gene ends were 9 bases for V and 6 bases for J; bases not matched to a gene: 4. Per the germline V gene, CDR1 is SNHLY and CDR2 is FYNNEI. The CDR3 is made up of 11 amino acids. The CDR3 is CASQQGGEQYF. CDR3 sequence (DNA): TGTGCCAGTCAACAGGGGGGCGAGCAGTACTTC.

This chain uses TRBV5-1 with TRBJ2-1; D remains ambiguous. Germline CDR1 reads SGHRS; CDR2 reads YFSETQ. The CDR3 consists of 16 residues. Trimming shortened V by 4 bases and J by 0 bases, and 14 bases separated the two germline ends. CDR3 coding DNA: TGCGCCAGCAGCCCGGTGGGCGGAAGCTCCTACAATGAGCAGTTCTTC. It codes for CASSPVGGSSYNEQFF.

The genes are TRBV7-9 and TRBJ2-7, with a possible D match to TRBD1 (6 bases). Per the germline V gene, CDR1 is SEHNR and CDR2 is FQNEAQ (reference sequence). V shed 1 base and J shed 2 bases, with 9 bases lying between them. The CDR3 runs to 14 residues. The chain's CDR3 is CASSLGGGTYEQYF. CDR3 coding DNA: TGTGCCAGCAGCTTAGGAGGGGGTACCTACGAGCAGTACTTC.

The J gene is TRBJ2-5, the V gene TRBV18, with TRBD2 matching 13 bases. CDR3 length equals 18 residues. Germline trimming cut 3 bases from V and 1 base from J; bases unmatched to any gene: 8. Per the germline V gene, CDR1 is KGHSH and CDR2 is LQKENI. Here the CDR3 DNA reads TGTGCCAGCTCACCTTCGACCGGGACTAGCGGGATCCAAGAGACCCAGTACTTC. The encoded protein is CASSPSTGTSGIQETQYF. The full variable domain, completed using reference TRBV18 and TRBJ2-5, is NAGVMQNPRHLVRRRGQEARLRCSPMKGHSHVYWYRQLPEEGLKFMVYLQKENIIDESGMPKERFSAEFPKEGPSILRIQQVVRGDSAAYFCASSPSTGTSGIQETQYFGPGTRLLVL.

V is TRBV5-8 and J is TRBJ2-3; D not resolved. V was cut by 4 bases and J by 4 bases, with 16 bases left in between. Germline CDR1 and CDR2: SGHTS and YDEGEE. There are 15 residues in the CDR3. CDR3 nucleotides: TGTGCCAGCAGCCCGGGTGTGAATTTCGCAGATACGCAGTATTTT. Its translation: CASSPGVNFADTQYF.

The CDR3 protein is CASSLAETTSYEQYF. The CDR3 DNA follows: TGTGCCAGCAGCTTGGCGGAAACAACCTCCTACGAGCAGTACTTC. This chain links TRBV5-7 with TRBJ2-7; D unclear. TRBV5-7 is an ORF, and what it does is uncertain. This CDR3 has 15 amino acids. Trimming removed 0 bases at V and 0 bases at J, with 10 bases between.